This TCR beta chain was found in a study of blood T cell repertoires in COVID-19. Across the whole study: From the United States, Italy and Spain came samples of acute and convalescent COVID-19. Sources were T cells, B-cell-depleted T cells, or PBMCs; the material itself was cDNA or gDNA.

Per the study methods: Reference gene primer amplification in the assay estimated nucleated cell counts. Measured with immunoSEQ multiplex PCR; TCRdb has only the in-frame clones, and not every one. V, J and clone size are taken as reported in that table, and D and trimming were inferred from the DNA itself. Here the sample spans roughly 250,000 clones, nearly 90% being singletons. This CDR3 is 11 amino acids long. V was clipped by 10 bases and J by 2 bases, with 8 bases between them. The clonotype originates from a middle-aged woman who had recovered from COVID-19. Specimen: peripheral blood. The chain uses TRBV12-3 or TRBV12-4 and TRBJ1-2; D is ambiguous. This CDR3 reads CATTRNYGYTF. The CDR3, as DNA: TGTGCCACCACGCGGAACTATGGCTACACCTTC.